A single sample gave rise to the 25 T cell receptor beta chains below, sequenced in a study of T cell responses to AZD1222 COVID-19 vaccine. Generated by immunoSEQ multiplex PCR, the TCRdb table keeps only in-frame clones and is missing some. The data hold about 110,000 clones, with roughly nine tenths observed a single time. The source material was peripheral blood, sampled 28 days after the second AZD1222 dose. These receptors were obtained from an adult who received the AZD1222 COVID-19 vaccine.

The chain joins TRBV7-9 to TRBJ1-2; 10 nucleotides align to TRBD1. CDR1 and CDR2 from the germline V gene are SEHNR and FQNEAQ (reference sequence). The CDR3 runs to 15 residues. With V trimmed by 6 bases and J by 1 base, 5 bases remained unmatched. CDR3 DNA: TGTGCCAGCAGGGGGACAGGGGACCTTAACTATGGCTACACCTTC. This gives the protein CASRGTGDLNYGYTF.

This clone was seen only a few times. J is TRBJ2-7 and V is TRBV28; D is unclear. Trimming removed 6 bases at V and 9 bases at J, with 18 bases between. The germline V gene has CDR1 MDHEN and CDR2 SYDVKM. This CDR3 comprises 13 residues. CDR3 region: CASSLPSIPGQYF. In DNA, the CDR3 is TGTGCCAGCAGCTTACCTTCAATTCCCGGGCAGTACTTC.

This chain links TRBV7-2 with TRBJ2-7; a possible D gene is TRBD2 (6 bases). Trimming pared 3 bases from V and 0 bases from J, leaving 9 bases between. The CDR3 spans 14 residues. Germline CDR1 SGHTA, CDR2 FQGNSA. The CDR3 spells CASSLGLRSYEQYF. CDR3 coding DNA: TGTGCCAGCAGCTTGGGACTCCGCTCCTACGAGCAGTACTTC.

V is TRBV23-1 and J is TRBJ1-3; D remains unclear. TRBV23-1 is treated as an ORF (open reading frame) with a function not yet certain. This CDR3 is built from 15 residues. With 3 bases removed from V and 3 bases from J, the gap between germline ends came to 12 bases. The CDR3 sequence: CASSQSGDFGNTIYF. In DNA form, the CDR3 reads TGCGCCAGCAGTCAGTCTGGGGATTTTGGAAACACCATATATTTT.

The chain carries TRBV29-1 and TRBJ2-3; 7 nucleotides match TRBD1. J was trimmed by 5 bases and V by 6 bases; bases with no gene match: 8. The CDR3 sequence is 13 residues long. Germline CDR1 reads SQVTM; CDR2 reads ANQGSEA. The CDR3 nucleotides are TGCAGCGTCGGACAGGTTTTGATAGATACGCAGTATTTT. Translated: CSVGQVLIDTQYF.

The chain combines TRBV7-3 with TRBJ2-1; 7 positions match TRBD2. Germline-derived CDR1 and CDR2 are SGHTA and FQGTGA. The CDR3 totals 15 residues. The J segment lost 4 bases and the V segment lost 3 bases, leaving 6 bases of the junction unmatched. The CDR3 DNA is TGTGCCAGCAGCTTTGGTCCTAGCGGATACAATGAGCAGTTCTTC. Amino acids: CASSFGPSGYNEQFF.

The chain has TRBV4-2 and TRBJ1-1; no clear D. CDR3 length: 15 residues. V was shortened by 0 bases and J by 8 bases, with 16 bases between the two germline ends. Germline CDR1 LGHNA, CDR2 YNFKEQ. The CDR3 sequence is CASSQDLGRPDEAFF. The CDR3 region has the DNA TGTGCCAGCAGCCAAGATCTTGGCAGACCCGACGAAGCTTTCTTT.

The chain employs TRBV4-2 and TRBJ2-3, with D hard to call. This CDR3 has 8 residues. From germline, CDR1 is LGHNA and CDR2 YNFKEQ. V was shortened by 8 bases and J by 7 bases, with 1 base between the two germline ends. The CDR3 protein is CASYTQYF. The CDR3 DNA sequence: TGTGCCAGCTATACGCAGTATTTT.

The count of this clone is one. The V call is TRBV10-3, the J call TRBJ2-1; D remains ambiguous. Germline loops: CDR1 ENHRY, CDR2 SYGVKD. The CDR3 contains 13 residues. V gave up 3 bases and J gave up 4 bases, with 7 bases separating them. In DNA form, the CDR3 reads TGTGCCATCAGTGACAGGTTATACAATGAGCAGTTCTTC. Its protein is CAISDRLYNEQFF.

This clone was counted a single time. The genes are TRBV2 and TRBJ1-1; D gene ambiguous. The germline V gene encodes CDR1 SNHLY and CDR2 FYNNEI. The CDR3 length is 11 residues. V was trimmed by 6 bases and J by 6 bases, leaving 8 bases between them. The CDR3 coding sequence is TGTGCCAGCAGCCCCAGCCCTGAAGCTTTCTTT. Its translation: CASSPSPEAFF.

CDR3 nucleotides: TGTGCCAGCAGTTTGGGGGGGAGGGAACATCAGCCCCAGCATTTT. Translated: CASSLGGREHQPQHF. The rearrangement links TRBV28 to TRBJ1-5; D may be TRBD1 (5 bases). CDR3 length: 15 residues. Between the trimmed V and J ends, which lost 3 bases and 5 bases, there was a span of 14 bases. Looked up from germline, CDR1 is MDHEN and CDR2 is SYDVKM.

This chain joins TRBV5-4 and TRBJ2-2; 7 bases fit TRBD2. Germline V gene sequence: CDR1 SGHNT, CDR2 YYREEE (reference sequence). The length of the CDR3 is 16 residues. V was pared by 0 bases and J by 4 bases, with 6 bases of the junction left unmatched. The CDR3 nucleotides are TGTGCCAGCAGCTTGGCTGGCGGGAGCTTCACCGGGGAGCTGTTTTTT. As protein: CASSLAGGSFTGELFF.

The chain carries TRBV4-2 and TRBJ2-7; 7 bases match TRBD2. The V gene end was trimmed by 0 bases and the J gene end by 3 bases; junction bases not matched to a gene: 5. The CDR3 totals 15 residues. CDR1 is LGHNA and CDR2 is YNFKEQ in the germline V gene. The DNA for the CDR3 is TGTGCCAGCAGCCAAGAGAGGGACTACAACTACGAGCAGTACTTC. Translating gives CASSQERDYNYEQYF.

The gene calls are TRBV7-2 and TRBJ2-2, with a possible D match to TRBD1 (6 bases). This CDR3 spans 17 amino acids. V lost 3 bases and J 4 bases, leaving 18 bases between the germline ends. The germline CDR1 and CDR2 sequences are SGHTA and FQGNSA. The CDR3 nucleotides are TGTGCCAGCAGCTTCCATCCCTCAGGGGTGAGCACCGGGGAGCTGTTTTTT. It yields the protein CASSFHPSGVSTGELFF. The complete variable domain, with remaining parts taken from reference TRBV7-2 and TRBJ2-2, reads GAGVSQSPSNKVTEKGKDVELRCDPISGHTALYWYRQSLGQGLEFLIYFQGNSAPDKSGLPSDRFSAERTGGSVSTLTIQRTQQEDSAVYLCASSFHPSGVSTGELFFGEGSRLTVL.

This chain connects TRBV14 to TRBJ2-7; 13 bases line up with TRBD2. The CDR3 is 15 amino acids. The germline gives CDR1 SGHDN, CDR2 FVKESK. Trimming cost V 4 bases and J 2 bases; bases outside gene matches: 2. The CDR3 nucleotides are TGTGCCAGCAGCCGCGGACTAGCGGGAGCCTACGAGCAGTACTTC. Encoded protein: CASSRGLAGAYEQYF. The complete variable domain, with remaining parts taken from reference TRBV14 and TRBJ2-7, reads EAGVTQFPSHSVIEKGQTVTLRCDPISGHDNLYWYRRVMGKEIKFLLHFVKESKQDESGMPNNRFLAERTGGTYSTLKVQPAELEDSGVYFCASSRGLAGAYEQYFGPGTRLTVT.

The V call is TRBV6-5, the J call TRBJ2-7; 7 bases fit TRBD2. With V trimmed by 8 bases and J by 3 bases, 7 bases remained unmatched. CDR1 MNHEY and CDR2 SVGAGI come from the germline V gene. The CDR3 has 13 residues. DNA of the CDR3: TGTGCCAGCGGCCGGGACTACCGCTACGAGCAGTACTTC. This encodes CASGRDYRYEQYF.

This chain joins TRBV6-5 and TRBJ2-7, with 7 bases matching TRBD2. Germline V lookup: CDR1 MNHEY, CDR2 SVGAGI. V lost 0 bases, J lost 2 bases, and 4 bases stayed unmatched. This CDR3 is built from 15 residues. The chain's CDR3 is CASSYSFRGAYEQYF. The CDR3 DNA reads TGTGCCAGCAGTTACTCGTTCCGGGGGGCCTACGAGCAGTACTTC.

This clone was seen once. The CDR3 coding sequence is TGTGCCAGCAGCTTAGGAGACTCCTACACAGATACGCAGTATTTT. The encoded protein is CASSLGDSYTDTQYF. The chain employs TRBV11-3 and TRBJ2-3; D not resolved. The CDR3 is 15 residues long. The germline V gene encodes CDR1 SGHNT and CDR2 YENEEA. The V end was cut by 1 base, the J end by 2 bases, with 10 bases between.

In DNA, the CDR3 is TGCAGCGTTGTAGGGACAGACTATGGCTACACCTTC. Its protein product is CSVVGTDYGYTF. V usage is TRBV29-1 and J usage is TRBJ1-2, with TRBD1 identical over 7 bases. The CDR3 extends over 12 amino acids. The V gene end was trimmed by 4 bases and the J gene end by 3 bases; junction bases not matched to a gene: 2. The germline V gene encodes CDR1 SQVTM and CDR2 ANQGSEA.

The chain employs TRBV7-3 and TRBJ2-1, with D uncertain. The V end was cut by 2 bases, the J end by 4 bases, with 6 bases between. CDR3 size: 13 residues. The germline V gene has CDR1 SGHTA and CDR2 FQGTGA. The CDR3 bases are TGTGCCAGCAGCTTAGCACTTTACAATGAGCAGTTCTTC. Protein: CASSLALYNEQFF. The whole variable domain, filled in from reference TRBV7-3 and TRBJ2-1, reads GAGVSQTPSNKVTEKGKYVELRCDPISGHTALYWYRQSLGQGPEFLIYFQGTGAADDSGLPNDRFFAVRPEGSVSTLKIQRTERGDSAVYLCASSLALYNEQFFGPGTRLTVL.

The chain links TRBV20-1 to TRBJ1-1; maybe TRBD1 (5 bases). This CDR3 contains 12 residues. CDR1 is DFQATT and CDR2 is SNEGSKA in the germline V gene (reference sequence). V lost 3 bases to trimming and J lost 4 bases, with 9 bases between them. CDR3 sequence: CSASGGITEAFF. The CDR3 DNA is TGCAGTGCTAGTGGGGGGATCACTGAAGCTTTCTTT.

This clone was counted a single time. The rearrangement joins TRBV5-1 to TRBJ1-4, with no clear D. The CDR3 has 15 residues. Germline CDR1 is SGHRS and CDR2 is YFSETQ. The V and J ends lost 0 bases and 0 bases respectively, with 6 bases between them. The CDR3 DNA follows: TGCGCCAGCAGCTTGGCCTCACCAACTAATGAAAAACTGTTTTTT. Amino acids: CASSLASPTNEKLFF.

The rearrangement joins TRBV11-2 to TRBJ2-5; D perhaps matches TRBD2 (5 bases). The length of the CDR3 is 13 residues. Per the germline V gene, CDR1 is SGHAT and CDR2 is FQNNGV. V was cut by 5 bases and J by 5 bases, with 12 bases left in between. Here the CDR3 DNA reads TGTGCCAGCAGCCCGGGAATGAGGGAGACCCAGTACTTC. Protein product: CASSPGMRETQYF.

The count of this clone is one. This chain uses TRBV28 with TRBJ1-1; no clear D gene. Germline V lookup: CDR1 MDHEN, CDR2 SYDVKM. V dropped 3 bases and J dropped 11 bases, with 13 bases sitting between them. The CDR3 has 12 amino acids. The chain's CDR3 is CASSFDIKEAFF. The CDR3 DNA reads as TGTGCCAGCAGTTTTGATATCAAAGAGGCTTTCTTT.

The chain uses TRBV20-1 and TRBJ1-4; tentatively, D is TRBD1 (5 bases). The germline V gene has CDR1 DFQATT and CDR2 SNEGSKA (reference sequence). Trimming left V 5 bases short and J 4 bases short, with 20 bases between. CDR3 size: 16 residues. CDR3 bases: TGCAGTGCTCGTGGGGGGGAGGGACTATTTAATGAAAAACTGTTTTTT. Protein product: CSARGGEGLFNEKLFF.